This TCR beta chain derives from a study of beta chain features in type 1 diabetes. Regarding the study as a whole: Amplification by PCR could prefer shorter templates, with the same effect in patients and controls. Junctions at VDJ sites from type 1 diabetes patients had fewer insertions and more deletions. In every one of the four CD4+ subsets, TCRB CDR3s were moderately but significantly shorter in Type 1 diabetes patients.

Comment on this clone: Its target is not known.

Cell sorting via CD45RO/CCR7/CD25/CD127/CD95/CD27 was performed to obtain CD4+ naive, central memory, regulatory and stem cell-like memory cells. The CDR3 length is 16 residues. Germline V gene data show CDR1 as SGDLS and CDR2 as YYNGEE. The V gene end was trimmed by 2 bases and the J gene end by 1 base; junction bases not matched to a gene: 6. The study reverse transcribed the entire isolated RNA, so it sequenced expressed TCRB transcripts. Sequencing used immunoSEQ multiplex PCR; TCRdb keeps in-frame clones, though not all of them. Seen here are 250,000 to 300,000 clones, around 22% observed once, and the top ten hold 0.012%.

The TCR originated in a woman aged 25 to 39 with type 1 diabetes. Sequenced material: naive CD4+ T cells from blood. V gene TRBV9 combines with J gene TRBJ2-7; 10 bases align to TRBD2. The CDR3 spells CASSVSSGSESYEQYF. In DNA, the CDR3 is TGTGCCAGCAGCGTGTCTAGCGGGAGCGAATCCTACGAGCAGTACTTC. Variable domain in full (rest from reference TRBV9 and TRBJ2-7): DSGVTQTPKHLITATGQRVTLRCSPRSGDLSVYWYQQSLDQGLQFLIQYYNGEERAKGNILERFSAQQFPDLHSELNLSSLELGDSALYFCASSVSSGSESYEQYFGPGTRLTVT.